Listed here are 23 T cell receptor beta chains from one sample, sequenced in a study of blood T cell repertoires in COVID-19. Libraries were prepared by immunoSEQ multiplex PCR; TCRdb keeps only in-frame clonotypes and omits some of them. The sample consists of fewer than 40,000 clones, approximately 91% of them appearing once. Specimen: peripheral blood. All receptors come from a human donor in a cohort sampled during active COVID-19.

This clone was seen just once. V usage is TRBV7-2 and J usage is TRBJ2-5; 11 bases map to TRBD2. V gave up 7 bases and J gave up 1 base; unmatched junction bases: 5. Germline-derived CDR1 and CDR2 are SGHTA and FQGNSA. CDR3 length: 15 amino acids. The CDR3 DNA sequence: TGTGCCAGCAACCCCGGGACTAGCGGCCAAGAGACCCAGTACTTC. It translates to CASNPGTSGQETQYF. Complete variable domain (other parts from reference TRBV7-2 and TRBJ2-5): GAGVSQSPSNKVTEKGKDVELRCDPISGHTALYWYRQSLGQGLEFLIYFQGNSAPDKSGLPSDRFSAERTGGSVSTLTIQRTQQEDSAVYLCASNPGTSGQETQYFGPGTRLLVL.

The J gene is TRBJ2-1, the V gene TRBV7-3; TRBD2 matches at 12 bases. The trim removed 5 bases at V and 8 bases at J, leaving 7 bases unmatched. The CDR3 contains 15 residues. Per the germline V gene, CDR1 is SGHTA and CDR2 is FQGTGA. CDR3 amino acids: CASSPRTSGIHEQFF. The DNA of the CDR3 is TGTGCCAGCAGCCCGAGGACTAGCGGGATCCATGAGCAGTTCTTC.

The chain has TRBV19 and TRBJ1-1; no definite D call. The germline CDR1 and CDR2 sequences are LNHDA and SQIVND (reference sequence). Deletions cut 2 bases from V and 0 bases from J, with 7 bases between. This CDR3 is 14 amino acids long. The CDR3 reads CASSIKTVNTEAFF. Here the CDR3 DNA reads TGTGCCAGTAGTATAAAAACGGTGAACACTGAAGCTTTCTTT.

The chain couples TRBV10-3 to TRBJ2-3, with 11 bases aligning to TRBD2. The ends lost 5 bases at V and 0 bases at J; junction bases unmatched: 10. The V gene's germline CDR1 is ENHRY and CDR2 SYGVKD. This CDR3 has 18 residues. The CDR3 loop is CAISQTYASGGSTDTQYF. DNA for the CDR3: TGTGCCATCAGTCAGACGTACGCTAGCGGGGGGAGCACAGATACGCAGTATTTT.

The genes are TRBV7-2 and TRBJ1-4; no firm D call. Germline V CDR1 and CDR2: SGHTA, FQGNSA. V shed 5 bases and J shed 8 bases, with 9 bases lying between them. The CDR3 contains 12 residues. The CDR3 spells CASSRLSEKLFF. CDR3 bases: TGTGCCAGCAGCAGACTTAGCGAAAAACTGTTTTTT.

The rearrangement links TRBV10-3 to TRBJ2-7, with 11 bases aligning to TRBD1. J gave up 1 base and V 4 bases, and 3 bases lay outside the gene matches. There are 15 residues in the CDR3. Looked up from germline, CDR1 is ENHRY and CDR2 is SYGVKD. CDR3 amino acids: CAISVGTGGSYEQYV. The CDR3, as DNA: TGTGCCATCAGTGTTGGGACAGGGGGATCCTACGAGCAGTACGTC.

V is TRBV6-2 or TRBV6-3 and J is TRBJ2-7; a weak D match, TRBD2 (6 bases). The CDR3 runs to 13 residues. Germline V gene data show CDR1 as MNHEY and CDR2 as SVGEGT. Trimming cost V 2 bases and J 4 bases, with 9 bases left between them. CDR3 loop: CASSYLGLYEQYV. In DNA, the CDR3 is TGTGCCAGCAGTTACCTGGGACTTTACGAGCAGTACGTC.

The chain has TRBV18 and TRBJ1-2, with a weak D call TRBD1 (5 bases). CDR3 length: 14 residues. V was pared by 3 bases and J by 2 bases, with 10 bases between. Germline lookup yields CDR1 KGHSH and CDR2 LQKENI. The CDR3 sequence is CASSPPTENYGYTF. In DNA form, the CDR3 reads TGTGCCAGCTCACCGCCGACAGAGAACTATGGCTACACCTTC. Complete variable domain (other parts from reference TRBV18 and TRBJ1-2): NAGVMQNPRHLVRRRGQEARLRCSPMKGHSHVYWYRQLPEEGLKFMVYLQKENIIDESGMPKERFSAEFPKEGPSILRIQQVVRGDSAAYFCASSPPTENYGYTFGSGTRLTVV.

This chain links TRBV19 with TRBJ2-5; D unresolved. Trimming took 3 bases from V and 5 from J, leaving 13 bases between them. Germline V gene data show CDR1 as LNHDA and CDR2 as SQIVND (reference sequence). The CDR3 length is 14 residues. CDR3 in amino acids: CASSIPGGGETQYF. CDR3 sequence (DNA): TGTGCCAGTAGTATTCCGGGTGGTGGCGAGACCCAGTACTTC.

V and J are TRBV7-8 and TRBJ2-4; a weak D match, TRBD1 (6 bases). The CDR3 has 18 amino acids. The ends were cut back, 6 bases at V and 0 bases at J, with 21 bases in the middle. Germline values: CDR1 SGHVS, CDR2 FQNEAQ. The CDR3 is CASSYRTGSGIAKNIQYF. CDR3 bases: TGTGCCAGCAGTTATCGTACAGGGTCTGGGATAGCCAAAAACATTCAGTACTTC.

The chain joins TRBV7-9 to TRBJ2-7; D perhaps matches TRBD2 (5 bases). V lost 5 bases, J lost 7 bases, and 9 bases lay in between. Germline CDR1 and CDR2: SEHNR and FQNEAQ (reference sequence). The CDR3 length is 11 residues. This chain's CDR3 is CASSGEGEQYV. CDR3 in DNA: TGTGCCAGCAGCGGTGAGGGTGAGCAGTACGTC.

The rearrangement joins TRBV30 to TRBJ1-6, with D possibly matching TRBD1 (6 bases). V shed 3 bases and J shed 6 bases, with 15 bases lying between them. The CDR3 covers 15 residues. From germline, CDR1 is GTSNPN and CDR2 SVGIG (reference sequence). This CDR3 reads CAWSGSGGPNSPLHF. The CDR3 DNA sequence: TGTGCCTGGAGCGGGTCCGGGGGGCCTAATTCACCCCTCCACTTT.

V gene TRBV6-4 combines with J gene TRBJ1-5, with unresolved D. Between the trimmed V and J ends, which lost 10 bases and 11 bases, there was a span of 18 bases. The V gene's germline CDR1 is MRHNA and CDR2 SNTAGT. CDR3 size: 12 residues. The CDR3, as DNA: TGTGCCATCTGGGCCTTCTGTCCAGCCCAGCATTTT. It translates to CAIWAFCPAQHF.

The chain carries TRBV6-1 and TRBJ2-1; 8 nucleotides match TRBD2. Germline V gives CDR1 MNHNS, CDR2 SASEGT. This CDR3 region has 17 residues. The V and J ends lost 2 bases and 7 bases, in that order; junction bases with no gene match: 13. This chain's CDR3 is CASSESRLAGLWNEQFF. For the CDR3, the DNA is TGTGCCAGCAGTGAATCCAGGCTAGCGGGTCTCTGGAATGAGCAGTTCTTC.

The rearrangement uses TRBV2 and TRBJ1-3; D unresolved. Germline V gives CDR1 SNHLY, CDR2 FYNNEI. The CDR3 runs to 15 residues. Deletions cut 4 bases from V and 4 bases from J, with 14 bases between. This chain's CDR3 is CASSGRVQLGNTIYF. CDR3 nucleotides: TGTGCCAGCAGTGGGAGGGTGCAATTAGGAAACACCATATATTTT.

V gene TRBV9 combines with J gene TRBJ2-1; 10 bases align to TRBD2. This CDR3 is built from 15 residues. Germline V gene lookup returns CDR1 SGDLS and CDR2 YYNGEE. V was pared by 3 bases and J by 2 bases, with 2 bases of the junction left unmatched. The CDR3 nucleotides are TGTGCCAGCAGCGAGCTAGCGGGAGCCTACAATGAGCAGTTCTTC. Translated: CASSELAGAYNEQFF.

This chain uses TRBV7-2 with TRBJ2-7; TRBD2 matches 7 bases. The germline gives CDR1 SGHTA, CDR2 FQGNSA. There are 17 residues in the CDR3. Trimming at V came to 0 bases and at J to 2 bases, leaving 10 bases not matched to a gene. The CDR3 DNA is TGTGCCAGCAGCTTAGCCGCCGGGACTACTCAGGCCTACGAGCAGTACGTC. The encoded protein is CASSLAAGTTQAYEQYV.

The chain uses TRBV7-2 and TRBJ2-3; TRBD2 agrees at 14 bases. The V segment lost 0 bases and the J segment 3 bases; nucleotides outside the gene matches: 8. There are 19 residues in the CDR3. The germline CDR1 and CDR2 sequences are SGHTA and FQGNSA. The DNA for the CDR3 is TGTGCCAGCAGCTTAGCGCCGACTAGCGGGGGGGCCAAGACAGATACGCAGTATTTT. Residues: CASSLAPTSGGAKTDTQYF.

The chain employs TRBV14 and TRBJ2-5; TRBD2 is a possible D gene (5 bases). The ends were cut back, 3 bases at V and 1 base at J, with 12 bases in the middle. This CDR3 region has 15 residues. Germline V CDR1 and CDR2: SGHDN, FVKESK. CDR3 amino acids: CASSQDGLFQETQYF. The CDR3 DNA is TGTGCCAGCAGCCAGGACGGACTCTTCCAAGAGACCCAGTACTTC.

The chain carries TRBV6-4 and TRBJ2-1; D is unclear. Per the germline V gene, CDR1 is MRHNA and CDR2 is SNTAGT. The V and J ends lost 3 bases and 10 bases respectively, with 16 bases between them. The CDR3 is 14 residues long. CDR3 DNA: TGTGCCAGCAGTGAAATGTTGAGGCCCGAGGAGCAGTTCTTC. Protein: CASSEMLRPEEQFF.

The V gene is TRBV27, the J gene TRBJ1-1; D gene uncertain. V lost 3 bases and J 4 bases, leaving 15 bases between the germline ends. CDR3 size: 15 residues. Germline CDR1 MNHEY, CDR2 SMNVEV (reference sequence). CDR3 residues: CASSFLGLLGTEAFF. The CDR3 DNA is TGTGCCAGCAGTTTTTTGGGCCTCTTGGGCACTGAAGCTTTCTTT.

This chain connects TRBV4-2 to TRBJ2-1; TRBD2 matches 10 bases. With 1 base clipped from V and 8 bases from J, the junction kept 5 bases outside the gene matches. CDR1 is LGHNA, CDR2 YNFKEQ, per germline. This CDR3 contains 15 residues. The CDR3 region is CASSQVLAGVDEQFF. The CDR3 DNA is TGTGCCAGCAGCCAAGTGCTAGCGGGAGTCGATGAGCAGTTCTTC.

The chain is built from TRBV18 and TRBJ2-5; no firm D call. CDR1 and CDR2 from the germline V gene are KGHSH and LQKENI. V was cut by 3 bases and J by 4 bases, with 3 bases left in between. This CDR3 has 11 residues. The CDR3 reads CASSPGETQYF. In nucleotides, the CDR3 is TGTGCCAGCTCACCCGGAGAGACCCAGTACTTC.